One sample yielded the 18 T cell receptor beta chains listed below, sequenced in a study of prognosis after radiotherapy for stage I lung cancer. The TCR beta CDR3 region was amplified from genomic DNA, with two rounds of multiplex PCR being used for the amplification. Round-one PCR had primers specific to each TRBV and TRBJ gene. A single record per CDR3 protein comes from TCRdb applying MiXCR to the multiplex PCR reads. In the table there are roughly 25,000 distinct CDR3 sequences, 35% to 40% of which are singletons. Sample: PBMCs, taken before or after stereotactic body radiation therapy (not recorded which). The receptors stem from a donor over 45 with non-small cell lung cancer.

This clonotype appeared many times. Germline is not matched at one junction end, which may reflect a read error. This chain uses TRBV19 with TRBJ1-2; maybe TRBD1 (5 bases). The CDR3 spans 14 residues. CDR1 LNHDA and CDR2 SQIVND come from the germline V gene (reference sequence). The CDR3 DNA is TGTGCCAGTAGTGTAGACAGCCGGGGGTATGGCTACACCTTC. Amino acid sequence: CASSVDSRGYGYTF. The full variable domain, with the rest looked up from reference TRBV19 and TRBJ1-2, is DGGITQSPKYLFRKEGQNVTLSCEQNLNHDAMYWYRQDPGQGLRLIYYSQIVNDFQKGDIAEGYSVSREKKESFPLTVTSAQKNPTAFYLCASSVDSRGYGYTFGSGTRLTVV.

This clonotype was observed at least ten times. The gene calls are TRBV3-2 and TRBJ2-1; the table's D call of TRBD2 was not tested on the DNA. TRBV3-2 constitutes a pseudogene. This CDR3 contains 15 residues. The CDR3 DNA is TGTGCCAGCAGCCCCGGACCTAGTAGACTCAATGAGCAGTTCTTC. The encoded protein is CASSPGPSRLNEQFF.

In this sample, this clonotype turned up many times. The V gene is TRBV18, the J gene TRBJ2-1; D is tentatively TRBD1 or TRBD2 (6 bases each). This CDR3 is built from 13 residues. The germline gives CDR1 KGHSH, CDR2 LQKENI. The V end was cut by 5 bases, the J end by 7 bases, with 12 bases between. CDR3 nucleotide sequence: TGTGCCAGCTCAAGGCGGGACATAAATGAGCAGTTCTTC. Amino acids: CASSRRDINEQFF. Complete variable domain (other parts from reference TRBV18 and TRBJ2-1): NAGVMQNPRHLVRRRGQEARLRCSPMKGHSHVYWYRQLPEEGLKFMVYLQKENIIDESGMPKERFSAEFPKEGPSILRIQQVVRGDSAAYFCASSRRDINEQFFGPGTRLTVL.

The J gene is TRBJ2-7, the V gene TRBV4-1; 7 nucleotides line up with TRBD2. V trimming: 1 base; J trimming: 1 base; junction bases outside the gene matches: 10. Germline V gives CDR1 MGHRA, CDR2 YSYEKL. The CDR3 is made up of 17 amino acids. CDR3 in amino acids: CASSQVSGREYSYEQYF. CDR3 bases: TGCGCCAGCAGCCAAGTTAGTGGGCGGGAGTATTCCTACGAGCAGTACTTC.

The chain joins TRBV6-1 to TRBJ2-2; D might be TRBD1 (6 bases). The CDR3 consists of 15 residues. The V end was cut by 2 bases, the J end by 6 bases, with 13 bases between. CDR1 is MNHNS, CDR2 SASEGT, per germline. The CDR3, as DNA: TGTGCCAGCAGTGAATCAGGGGCCCTAGCCGGGGAGCTGTTTTTT. Amino acids: CASSESGALAGELFF.

This clonotype was observed at least ten times. The V gene is TRBV3-1, the J gene TRBJ1-5, with D unresolved. Germline V gives CDR1 LGHDT, CDR2 YNNKEL (reference sequence). This CDR3 is 14 amino acids long. Trimming removed 4 bases at V and 7 bases at J, with 14 bases between. CDR3 nucleotide sequence: TGTGCCAGCAGCCTCAACTCCGGGTCGCAGCCCCAGCATTTT. This codes for CASSLNSGSQPQHF.

As concerns this clonotype: A far larger clone is just one base off, so this is likely a read error. J is TRBJ2-2 and V is TRBV7-2; unclear D gene. The ends were cut back, 3 bases at V and 7 bases at J, with 12 bases in the middle. From germline, CDR1 is SGHTA and CDR2 FQGNSA. The CDR3 covers 14 residues. The CDR3 sequence is CASSLNRSGGELFF. Here the CDR3 DNA reads TGTGCCAGCAGCTTGAATAGGTCGGGCGGGGAGCTGTTTTTT. Full variable domain (outside the CDR3, taken from reference TRBV7-2 and TRBJ2-2): GAGVSQSPSNKVTEKGKDVELRCDPISGHTALYWYRQSLGQGLEFLIYFQGNSAPDKSGLPSDRFSAERTGGSVSTLTIQRTQQEDSAVYLCASSLNRSGGELFFGEGSRLTVL.

This clonotype was seen at least ten times. The chain has TRBV28 and TRBJ1-2; D not certain. CDR3 length equals 12 residues. Germline V lookup: CDR1 MDHEN, CDR2 SYDVKM. The germline V and J ends were trimmed by 5 bases and 2 bases, with 6 bases remaining between them. CDR3 coding DNA: TGTGCCAGCAGTCTCCGAAACTATGGCTACACCTTC. The encoded protein is CASSLRNYGYTF.

The V and J genes are TRBV12-3 or TRBV12-4 and TRBJ2-2; no firm D call. The CDR3 length is 14 residues. Trimming removed 5 bases from V and 0 bases from J, with 7 bases in between. CDR3 region: CASSPQANTGELFF. CDR3 nucleotide sequence: TGTGCCAGCAGTCCCCAGGCGAACACCGGGGAGCTGTTTTTT.

This clonotype has only a few counts. The chain is built from TRBV30 and TRBJ2-3; D remains unclear. Germline V CDR1 and CDR2: GTSNPN, SVGIG (reference sequence). Trimming stripped 0 bases from V and 1 base from J, with 17 bases between. CDR3 length equals 17 residues. The CDR3 loop is CAWSVLPGRVGTDTQYF. The CDR3 bases are TGTGCCTGGAGTGTACTACCGGGCAGAGTCGGCACAGATACGCAGTATTTT.

The table lists this clonotype with many counts. V usage is TRBV4-2 and J usage is TRBJ1-4; D possibly corresponds to TRBD1 (5 bases). Germline lookup yields CDR1 LGHNA and CDR2 YNFKEQ. This CDR3 is built from 15 residues. V was shortened by 3 bases and J by 3 bases, with 11 bases between the two germline ends. In nucleotides, the CDR3 is TGTGCCAGCAGCCATGGGACCGCCCCTAATGAAAAACTGTTTTTT. It codes for CASSHGTAPNEKLFF.

This rearrangement joins TRBV14 to TRBJ2-1, with 8 bases fitting TRBD2. CDR3 size: 17 residues. V lost 4 bases, J lost 2 bases, and 10 bases stayed unmatched. Per germline, CDR1 SGHDN and CDR2 FVKESK. The chain's CDR3 is CASSLPGGSGAYNEQFF. In nucleotides, the CDR3 is TGTGCCAGCAGCCTCCCCGGTGGTAGCGGGGCCTACAATGAGCAGTTCTTC.

A note on this clonotype: This may come from a read error, since a much larger clone is one base off. This CDR3 fails to terminate in the conserved phenylalanine or tryptophan, so it likely reflects a read error. This chain uses TRBV20-1 with TRBJ2-1; D is unclear. The germline gives CDR1 DFQATT, CDR2 SNEGSKA (reference sequence). The CDR3 is 14 residues long. V dropped 4 bases and J dropped 1 base, with 11 bases sitting between them. Written as DNA, the CDR3 is TGCAGTGCTAAGCCCGCACCTTCCTACAATGAGCAGTTCCTC. Its translation is CSAKPAPSYNEQFL.

This clonotype has more than one count but fewer than ten. The rearrangement uses TRBV11-2 and TRBJ2-4; a weak D match, TRBD2 (6 bases). The germline V gene has CDR1 SGHAT and CDR2 FQNNGV. Trimming removed 5 bases from V and 6 bases from J, with 14 bases in between. The CDR3 contains 14 residues. CDR3 DNA sequence: TGTGCCAGCAGCCCTGGAGGGTTTGGAAACATTCAGTACTTC. This gives the protein CASSPGGFGNIQYF.

This clonotype was counted a few times. A read error may explain this, as a much larger clone is one base away. CDR3 sequence (DNA): TGTGCCAGTAGTATAGATCGATTGGGACTAGCGTATGAGCAGTTCTTC. The encoded protein is CASSIDRLGLAYEQFF. The chain is built from TRBV19 and TRBJ2-1; 10 positions match TRBD2. From germline, CDR1 is LNHDA and CDR2 SQIVND (reference sequence). J was trimmed by 8 bases and V by 0 bases; bases with no gene match: 7. The length of the CDR3 is 16 residues.

With respect to this clonotype: One junction end disagrees with the germline gene, perhaps due to a read error. The chain carries TRBV24-1 and TRBJ1-2; maybe TRBD1 (6 bases). The CDR3 covers 14 residues. Germline-derived CDR1 and CDR2 are KGHDR and SFDVKD. The CDR3 nucleotides are TGTGCCATCAGTGATTCCGGGACAAGAGCCGGCTACACCTTC. It translates to CAISDSGTRAGYTF.

In this sample, this clonotype turned up many times. This sequence joins TRBV12-3 or TRBV12-4 and TRBJ1-5; D gene unclear. This CDR3 has 14 residues. Trimming removed 3 bases from V and 2 bases from J, with 8 bases in between. The CDR3: CASSFGIGNQPQHF. The DNA for the CDR3 is TGTGCCAGCAGTTTCGGTATTGGCAATCAGCCCCAGCATTTT.

This clonotype was counted many times. The chain is built from TRBV5-1 and TRBJ2-6; a possible D gene is TRBD2 (6 bases). The germline V gene has CDR1 SGHRS and CDR2 YFSETQ. V was trimmed by 0 bases and J by 0 bases, leaving 16 bases between them. CDR3 length: 19 residues. The CDR3 DNA reads as TGCGCCAGCAGCTTGGAGGCGGGGAGGCCCTACTCTGGGGCCAACGTCCTGACTTTC. Amino acids: CASSLEAGRPYSGANVLTF.